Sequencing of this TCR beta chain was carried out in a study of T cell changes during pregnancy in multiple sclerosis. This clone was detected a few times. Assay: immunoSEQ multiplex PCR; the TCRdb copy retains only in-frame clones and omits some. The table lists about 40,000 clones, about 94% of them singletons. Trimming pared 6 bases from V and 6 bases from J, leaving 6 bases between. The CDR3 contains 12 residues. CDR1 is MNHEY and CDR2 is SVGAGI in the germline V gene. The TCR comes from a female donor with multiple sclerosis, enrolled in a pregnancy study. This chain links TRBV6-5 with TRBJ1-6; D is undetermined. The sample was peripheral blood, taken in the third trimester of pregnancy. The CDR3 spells CASRVSNSPLHF. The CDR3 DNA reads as TGTGCCAGCAGAGTCAGTAATTCACCCCTCCACTTT.